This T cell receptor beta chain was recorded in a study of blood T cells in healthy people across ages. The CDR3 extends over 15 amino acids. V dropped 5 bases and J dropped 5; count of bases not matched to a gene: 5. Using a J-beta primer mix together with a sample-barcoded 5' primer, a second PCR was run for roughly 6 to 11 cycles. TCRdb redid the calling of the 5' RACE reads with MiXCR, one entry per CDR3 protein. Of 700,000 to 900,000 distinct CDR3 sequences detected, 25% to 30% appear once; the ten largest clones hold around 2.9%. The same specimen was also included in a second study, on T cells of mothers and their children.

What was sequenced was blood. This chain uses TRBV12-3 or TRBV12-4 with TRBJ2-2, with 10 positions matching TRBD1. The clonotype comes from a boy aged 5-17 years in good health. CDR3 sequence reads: CASSRDRGWTGELFF. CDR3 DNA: TGTGCCAGCAGTCGGGACAGGGGATGGACCGGGGAGCTGTTTTTT.